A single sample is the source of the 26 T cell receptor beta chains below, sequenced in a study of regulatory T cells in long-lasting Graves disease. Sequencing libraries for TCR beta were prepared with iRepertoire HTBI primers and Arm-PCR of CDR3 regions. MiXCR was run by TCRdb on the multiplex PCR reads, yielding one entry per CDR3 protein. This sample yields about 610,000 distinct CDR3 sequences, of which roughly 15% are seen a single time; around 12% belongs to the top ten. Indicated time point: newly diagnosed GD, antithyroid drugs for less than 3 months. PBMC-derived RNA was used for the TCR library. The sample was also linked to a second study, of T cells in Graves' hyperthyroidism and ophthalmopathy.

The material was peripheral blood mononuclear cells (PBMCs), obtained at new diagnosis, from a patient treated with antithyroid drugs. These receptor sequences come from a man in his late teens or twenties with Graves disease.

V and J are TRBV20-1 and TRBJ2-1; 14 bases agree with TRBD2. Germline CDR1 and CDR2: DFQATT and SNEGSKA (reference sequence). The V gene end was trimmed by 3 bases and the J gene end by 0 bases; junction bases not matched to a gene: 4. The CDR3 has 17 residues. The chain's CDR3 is CSARGLAGDSSYNEQFF. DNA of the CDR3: TGCAGTGCTAGGGGACTAGCGGGAGACAGCTCCTACAATGAGCAGTTCTTC.

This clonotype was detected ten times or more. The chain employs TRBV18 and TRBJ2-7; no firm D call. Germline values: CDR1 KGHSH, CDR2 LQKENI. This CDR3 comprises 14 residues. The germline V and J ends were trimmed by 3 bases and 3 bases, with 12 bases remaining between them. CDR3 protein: CASSPQDGDYEQYF. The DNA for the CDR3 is TGTGCCAGCTCACCCCAGGACGGAGACTACGAGCAGTACTTC.

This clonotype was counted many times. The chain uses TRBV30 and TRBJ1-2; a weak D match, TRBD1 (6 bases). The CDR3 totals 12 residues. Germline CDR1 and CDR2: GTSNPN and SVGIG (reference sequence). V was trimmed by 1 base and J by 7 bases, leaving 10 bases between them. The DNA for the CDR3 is TGTGCCTGGAGTGAAGGGACAATTGGCTACACCTTC. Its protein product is CAWSEGTIGYTF.

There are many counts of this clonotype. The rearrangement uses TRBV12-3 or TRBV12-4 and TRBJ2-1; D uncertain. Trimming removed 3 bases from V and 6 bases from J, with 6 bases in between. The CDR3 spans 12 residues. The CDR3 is CASSFLGNEQFF. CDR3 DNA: TGTGCCAGCAGTTTTCTGGGCAATGAGCAGTTCTTC.

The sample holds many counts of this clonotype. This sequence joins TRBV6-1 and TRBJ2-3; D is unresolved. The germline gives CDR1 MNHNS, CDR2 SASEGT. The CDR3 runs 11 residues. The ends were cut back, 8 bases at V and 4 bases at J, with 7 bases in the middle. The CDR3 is CASEIPDTQYF. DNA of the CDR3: TGTGCCAGCGAAATTCCAGATACGCAGTATTTT.

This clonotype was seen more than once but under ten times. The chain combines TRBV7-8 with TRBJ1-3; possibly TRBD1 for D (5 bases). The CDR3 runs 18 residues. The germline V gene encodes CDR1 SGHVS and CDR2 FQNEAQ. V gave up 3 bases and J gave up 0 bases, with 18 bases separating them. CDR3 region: CASSLTTTGRISGNTIYF. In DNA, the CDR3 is TGTGCCAGCAGCTTGACAACCACGGGACGGATCTCTGGAAACACCATATATTTT.

The CDR3 reads CASSFETGLYEQYF. The CDR3 DNA reads TGTGCCAGCAGCTTCGAGACAGGCCTCTACGAGCAGTACTTC. This rearrangement joins TRBV11-2 to TRBJ2-7; possible D gene TRBD1, 6 bases. CDR1 SGHAT and CDR2 FQNNGV come from the germline V gene. V lost 3 bases, J lost 3 bases, and 12 bases lay in between. This CDR3 contains 14 residues.

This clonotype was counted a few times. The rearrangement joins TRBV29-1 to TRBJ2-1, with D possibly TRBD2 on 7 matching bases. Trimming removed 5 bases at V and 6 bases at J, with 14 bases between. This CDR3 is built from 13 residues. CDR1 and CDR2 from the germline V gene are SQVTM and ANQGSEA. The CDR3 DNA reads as TGCAGCGTTTTTCGGGGGGCCCCCAATGAGCAGTTCTTC. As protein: CSVFRGAPNEQFF.

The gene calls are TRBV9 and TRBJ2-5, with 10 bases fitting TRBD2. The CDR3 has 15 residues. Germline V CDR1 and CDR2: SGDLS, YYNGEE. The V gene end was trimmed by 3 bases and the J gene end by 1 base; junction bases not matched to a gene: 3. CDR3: CASSGGLAAQETQYF. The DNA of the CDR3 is TGTGCCAGCAGCGGCGGACTAGCGGCCCAAGAGACCCAGTACTTC.

CDR3 sequence: CSAQRTGPFNEKLFF. The CDR3 DNA reads as TGCAGTGCTCAACGGACAGGTCCCTTTAATGAAAAACTGTTTTTT. J is TRBJ1-4 and V is TRBV20-1; 7 nucleotides line up with TRBD1. V dropped 5 bases and J dropped 4; count of bases not matched to a gene: 10. CDR1 DFQATT and CDR2 SNEGSKA come from the germline V gene (reference sequence). The CDR3 is 15 amino acids.

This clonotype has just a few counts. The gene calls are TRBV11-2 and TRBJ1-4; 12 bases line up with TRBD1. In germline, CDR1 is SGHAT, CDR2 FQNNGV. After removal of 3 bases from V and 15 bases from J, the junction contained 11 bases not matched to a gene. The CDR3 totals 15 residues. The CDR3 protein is CASSFAPGQGAPLFF. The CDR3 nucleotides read TGTGCCAGCAGCTTTGCACCGGGACAGGGGGCTCCGTTGTTTTTT.

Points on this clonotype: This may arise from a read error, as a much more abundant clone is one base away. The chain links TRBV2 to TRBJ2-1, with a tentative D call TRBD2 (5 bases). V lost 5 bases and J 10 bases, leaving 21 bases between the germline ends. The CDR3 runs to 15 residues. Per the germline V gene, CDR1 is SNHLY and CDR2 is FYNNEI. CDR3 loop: CASSPRTVRSYEQFF. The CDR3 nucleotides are TGTGCCAGCAGTCCACGGACTGTCCGCTCCTACGAGCAGTTCTTC.

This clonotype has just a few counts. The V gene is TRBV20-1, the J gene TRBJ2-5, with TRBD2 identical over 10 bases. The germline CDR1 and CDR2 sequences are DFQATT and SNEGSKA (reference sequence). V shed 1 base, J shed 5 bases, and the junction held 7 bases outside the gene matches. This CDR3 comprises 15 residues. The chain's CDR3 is CSARVASGSGETQYF. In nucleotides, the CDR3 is TGCAGTGCTAGAGTGGCTAGCGGGAGCGGTGAGACCCAGTACTTC.

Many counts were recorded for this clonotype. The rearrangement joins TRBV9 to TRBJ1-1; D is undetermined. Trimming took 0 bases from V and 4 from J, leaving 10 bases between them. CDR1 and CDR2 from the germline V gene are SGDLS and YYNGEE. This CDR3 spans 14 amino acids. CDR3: CASSVGRFGTEAFF. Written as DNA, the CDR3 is TGTGCCAGCAGCGTAGGCAGGTTTGGCACTGAAGCTTTCTTT.

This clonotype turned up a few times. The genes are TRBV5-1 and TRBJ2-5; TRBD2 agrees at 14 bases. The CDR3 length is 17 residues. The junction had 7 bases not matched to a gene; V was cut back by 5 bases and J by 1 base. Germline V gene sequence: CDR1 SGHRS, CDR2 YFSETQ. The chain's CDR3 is CASSSRLAGGVQETQYF. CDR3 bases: TGCGCCAGCAGTTCCAGACTAGCGGGAGGGGTCCAAGAGACCCAGTACTTC.

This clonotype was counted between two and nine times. CDR3 DNA sequence: TGTGCCAGCACCCAGAGTACAGGTGAGCAGTTCTTC. Protein product: CASTQSTGEQFF. V is TRBV27 and J is TRBJ2-1; D may be TRBD1 (5 bases). Germline CDR1 reads MNHEY; CDR2 reads SMNVEV (reference sequence). Trimming took 7 bases from V and 9 from J, leaving 13 bases between them. The CDR3 runs 12 residues.

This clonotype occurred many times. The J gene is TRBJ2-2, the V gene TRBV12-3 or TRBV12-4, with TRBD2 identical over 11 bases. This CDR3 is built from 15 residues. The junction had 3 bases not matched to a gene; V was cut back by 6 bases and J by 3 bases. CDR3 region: CASRPGLADTGELFF. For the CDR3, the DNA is TGTGCCAGCAGGCCGGGACTAGCGGACACCGGGGAGCTGTTTTTT.

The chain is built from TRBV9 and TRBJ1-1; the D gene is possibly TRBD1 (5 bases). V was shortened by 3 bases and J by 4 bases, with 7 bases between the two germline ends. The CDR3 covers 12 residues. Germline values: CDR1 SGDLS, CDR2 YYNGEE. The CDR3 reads CASSGGFTEAFF. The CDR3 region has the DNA TGTGCCAGCAGCGGGGGGTTCACTGAAGCTTTCTTT.

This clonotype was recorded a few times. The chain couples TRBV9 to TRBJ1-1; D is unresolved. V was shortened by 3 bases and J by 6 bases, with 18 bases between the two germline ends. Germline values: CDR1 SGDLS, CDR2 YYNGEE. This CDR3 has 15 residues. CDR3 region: CASSANPLGSAEAFF. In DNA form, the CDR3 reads TGTGCCAGCAGCGCAAACCCTTTAGGTAGCGCTGAAGCTTTCTTT.

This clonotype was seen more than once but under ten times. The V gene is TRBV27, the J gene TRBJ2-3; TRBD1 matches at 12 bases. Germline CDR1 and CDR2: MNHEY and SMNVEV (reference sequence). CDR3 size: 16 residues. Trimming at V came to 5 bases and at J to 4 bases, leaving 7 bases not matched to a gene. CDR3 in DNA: TGTGCCAGCAGTATCCTCCGGGACAGGGGGCCAGATACGCAGTATTTT. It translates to CASSILRDRGPDTQYF.

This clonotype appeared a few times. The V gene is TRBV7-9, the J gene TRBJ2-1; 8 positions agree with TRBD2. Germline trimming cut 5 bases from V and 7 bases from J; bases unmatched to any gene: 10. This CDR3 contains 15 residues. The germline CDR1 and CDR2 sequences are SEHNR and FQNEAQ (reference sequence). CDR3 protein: CASSPSGGGRNEQFF. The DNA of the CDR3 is TGTGCCAGCAGCCCCTCCGGGGGGGGGAGGAATGAGCAGTTCTTC. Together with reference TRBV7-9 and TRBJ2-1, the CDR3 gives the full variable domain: DTGVSQNPRHKITKRGQNVTFRCDPISEHNRLYWYRQTLGQGPEFLTYFQNEAQLEKSRLLSDRFSAERPKGSFSTLEIQRTEQGDSAMYLCASSPSGGGRNEQFFGPGTRLTVL.

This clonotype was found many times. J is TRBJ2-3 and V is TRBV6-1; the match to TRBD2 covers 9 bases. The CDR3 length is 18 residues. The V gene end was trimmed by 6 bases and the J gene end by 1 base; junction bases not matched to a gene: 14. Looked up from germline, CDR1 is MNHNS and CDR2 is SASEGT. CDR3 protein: CASSTTVAGARRTDTQYF. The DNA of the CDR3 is TGTGCCAGCAGCACGACCGTAGCGGGAGCCCGTCGCACAGATACGCAGTATTTT.

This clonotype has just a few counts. As DNA, the CDR3 is TGTGCCTGGAGTGGGGGGACGAACACTGAAGCTTTCTTT. Translating gives CAWSGGTNTEAFF. The chain recombines TRBV30 with TRBJ1-1, with D perhaps matching TRBD1 (5 bases). The CDR3 is 13 amino acids. Germline-derived CDR1 and CDR2 are GTSNPN and SVGIG (reference sequence). Trimming removed 1 base at V and 1 base at J, with 7 bases between. Drawing the rest from reference TRBV30 and TRBJ1-1, the complete variable domain is SQTIHQWPATLVQPVGSPLSLECTVEGTSNPNLYWYRQAAGRGLQLLFYSVGIGQISSEVPQNLSASRPQDRQFILSSKKLLLSDSGFYLCAWSGGTNTEAFFGQGTRLTVV.

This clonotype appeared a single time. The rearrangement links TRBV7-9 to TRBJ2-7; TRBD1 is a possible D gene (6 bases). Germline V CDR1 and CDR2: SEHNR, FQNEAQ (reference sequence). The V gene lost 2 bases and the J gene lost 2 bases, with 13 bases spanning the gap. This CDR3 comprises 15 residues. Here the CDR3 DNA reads TGTGCCAGCAGCTTACTTATAGCAGGGGCCTACGAGCAGTACTTC. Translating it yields CASSLLIAGAYEQYF.

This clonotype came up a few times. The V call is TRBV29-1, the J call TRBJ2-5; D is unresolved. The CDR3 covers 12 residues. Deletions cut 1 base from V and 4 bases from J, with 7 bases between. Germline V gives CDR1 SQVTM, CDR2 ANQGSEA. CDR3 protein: CSVEGNLETQYF. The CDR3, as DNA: TGCAGCGTTGAAGGGAACTTAGAGACCCAGTACTTC.

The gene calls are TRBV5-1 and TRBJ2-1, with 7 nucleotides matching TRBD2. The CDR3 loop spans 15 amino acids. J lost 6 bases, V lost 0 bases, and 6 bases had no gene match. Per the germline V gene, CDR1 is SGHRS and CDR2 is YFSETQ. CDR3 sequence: CASSLARGRANEQFF. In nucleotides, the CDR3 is TGCGCCAGCAGCTTGGCTCGGGGGAGGGCCAATGAGCAGTTCTTC. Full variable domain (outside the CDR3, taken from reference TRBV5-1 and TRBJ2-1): KAGVTQTPRYLIKTRGQQVTLSCSPISGHRSVSWYQQTPGQGLQFLFEYFSETQRNKGNFPGRFSGRQFSNSRSEMNVSTLELGDSALYLCASSLARGRANEQFFGPGTRLTVL.